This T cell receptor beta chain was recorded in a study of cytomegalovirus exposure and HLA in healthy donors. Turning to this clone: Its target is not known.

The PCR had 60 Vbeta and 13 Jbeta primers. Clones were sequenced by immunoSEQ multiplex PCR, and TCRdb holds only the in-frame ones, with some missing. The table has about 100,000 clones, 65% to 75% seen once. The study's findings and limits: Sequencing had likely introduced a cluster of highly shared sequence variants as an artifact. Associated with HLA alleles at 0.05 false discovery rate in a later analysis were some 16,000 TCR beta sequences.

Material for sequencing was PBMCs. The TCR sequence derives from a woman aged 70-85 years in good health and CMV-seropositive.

The CDR3 sequence: CASSERWTSVNEQYF. In DNA form, the CDR3 reads TGTGCCAGCAGTGAAAGGTGGACTAGCGTCAACGAGCAGTACTTC. The chain combines TRBV25-1 with TRBJ2-7; 9 bases align to TRBD2. The CDR3 is made up of 15 amino acids. In germline, CDR1 is MGHDK, CDR2 SYGVNS. After removal of 2 bases from V and 5 bases from J, the junction contained 7 bases not matched to a gene.